A single sample gave rise to the 7 T cell receptor beta chains below, sequenced in a study of T cells in Graves' hyperthyroidism and ophthalmopathy. Amplification targeted TCR beta CDR3 regions from RNA transcripts. The HTBI set primed first-round TCR CDR3 RT-PCR. Using its own MiXCR run on the multiplex PCR reads, TCRdb lists one record per CDR3 protein. This table holds 300,000 to 400,000 distinct CDR3 sequences, around 20% found once. The sequenced material came from blood. The receptors derive from a woman between 45 and 65 years old with Graves' hyperthyroidism.

This clonotype was picked up many times. The chain is built from TRBV3-1 and TRBJ2-1; 9 bases agree with TRBD2. From germline, CDR1 is LGHDT and CDR2 YNNKEL (reference sequence). The junction had 14 bases not matched to a gene; V was cut back by 0 bases and J by 8 bases. The CDR3 totals 18 residues. CDR3 sequence: CASSQDPSGRFFLHEQFF. CDR3 in DNA: TGTGCCAGCAGCCAAGATCCGAGCGGGAGGTTCTTTTTGCATGAGCAGTTCTTC.

This clonotype was detected ten times or more. The gene calls are TRBV29-1 and TRBJ1-2; D may be TRBD1 (6 bases). Looked up from germline, CDR1 is SQVTM and CDR2 is ANQGSEA. The CDR3 consists of 14 residues. The germline V and J ends were trimmed by 0 bases and 8 bases, with 16 bases remaining between them. The CDR3 loop reads CSVEDRDRPNGYTF. The CDR3 nucleotides are TGCAGCGTTGAAGATCGAGACAGGCCGAACGGCTACACCTTC.

In its sample, this clonotype was seen a few times. This rearrangement joins TRBV11-2 to TRBJ2-7; 7 bases are shared with TRBD2. Losses at the gene ends were 5 bases for V and 0 bases for J; bases not matched to a gene: 7. Germline values: CDR1 SGHAT, CDR2 FQNNGV. The CDR3 has 15 residues. CDR3 sequence (DNA): TGTGCCAGCAGCACGCCTAGCGGAGCCTCCTACGAGCAGTACTTC. Its translation is CASSTPSGASYEQYF. Supplemented by reference TRBV11-2 and TRBJ2-7, the full variable domain reads EAGVAQSPRYKIIEKRQSVAFWCNPISGHATLYWYQQILGQGPKLLIQFQNNGVVDDSQLPKDRFSAERLKGVDSTLKIQPAKLEDSAVYLCASSTPSGASYEQYFGPGTRLTVT.

This clonotype was seen repeatedly, ten times or more. The rearrangement links TRBV28 to TRBJ1-2; D is unclear. Between the trimmed V and J ends, which lost 6 bases and 4 bases, there was a span of 12 bases. Germline loops: CDR1 MDHEN, CDR2 SYDVKM. The CDR3 totals 13 residues. The CDR3 DNA follows: TGTGCCAGCAGCCGAAGATTGGTCTATGGCTACACCTTC. Amino acids: CASSRRLVYGYTF.

This clonotype was picked up many times. This chain uses TRBV6-1 with TRBJ2-7; tentative D call: TRBD1 (6 bases). This CDR3 has 16 residues. V dropped 6 bases and J dropped 6 bases, with 24 bases sitting between them. In germline, CDR1 is MNHNS, CDR2 SASEGT. CDR3 sequence reads: CASSPPAGVISGEQYF. CDR3 DNA sequence: TGTGCCAGCAGCCCGCCGGCAGGGGTAATTTCGGGCGAGCAGTACTTC.

The V call is TRBV11-2, the J call TRBJ1-5, with 7 bases fitting TRBD1. The V gene's germline CDR1 is SGHAT and CDR2 FQNNGV. The CDR3 runs to 13 residues. The J segment lost 6 bases and the V segment lost 5 bases, leaving 4 bases of the junction unmatched. As DNA, the CDR3 is TGTGCCAGCAGCCCGGACAGGACTCAGCCCCAGCATTTT. Its translation: CASSPDRTQPQHF.

This clonotype occurred many times. The DNA for the CDR3 is TGTGCCAGTAGTATTAGTTCCACGGGATACAAAAACATTCAGTACTTC. Its translation is CASSISSTGYKNIQYF. This chain uses TRBV19 with TRBJ2-4; the D gene is possibly TRBD2 (5 bases). Deletions cut 3 bases from V and 3 bases from J, with 15 bases between. Germline V gene sequence: CDR1 LNHDA, CDR2 SQIVND (reference sequence). The CDR3 loop spans 16 amino acids. Full variable domain (rest looked up from reference TRBV19 and TRBJ2-4): DGGITQSPKYLFRKEGQNVTLSCEQNLNHDAMYWYRQDPGQGLRLIYYSQIVNDFQKGDIAEGYSVSREKKESFPLTVTSAQKNPTAFYLCASSISSTGYKNIQYFGAGTRLSVL.